This T cell receptor beta chain was sequenced for a study of blood T cell repertoires in COVID-19. Study-wide context: Material from acute and convalescent COVID-19 was sourced from the United States, Italy and Spain. T cells, B-cell-depleted T cells, or PBMCs provided the cDNA or gDNA that served as material.

Original processing methods: Estimation of nucleated cell counts was performed using reference gene primer amplification. Clones were read by immunoSEQ multiplex PCR, and TCRdb kept only the in-frame ones, dropping some. V and J calls and clone size follow that table, whereas D and trimming were derived from the DNA. The sample carries 130,000 or so clones, just over 85% recorded once. Germline trimming cut 5 bases from V and 4 bases from J; bases unmatched to any gene: 3. This CDR3 is built from 13 residues. Sequenced input: peripheral blood. This clonotype was sampled from a man aged 35-49 years with acute or convalescent COVID-19. This chain joins TRBV12-3 or TRBV12-4 and TRBJ1-2; TRBD1 aligns across 8 bases. The CDR3 is CASSGDRGYGYTF. CDR3 DNA: TGTGCCAGCAGTGGCGACAGGGGCTATGGCTACACCTTC.